Listed here are 31 T cell receptor beta chains from one sample, sequenced in a study of T cell responses to AZD1222 COVID-19 vaccine. Only in-frame clones appear in the TCRdb table, and some are missing; sequencing was by immunoSEQ multiplex PCR. The sample yields around 140,000 clones, roughly 89% seen once. Here the sequenced sample was peripheral blood, taken 28 days after the second AZD1222 dose. The receptors were sampled from an adult who received the AZD1222 COVID-19 vaccine.

This clone was counted a few times. CDR3 sequence reads: CASSLRQGLNYGYTF. The CDR3 DNA reads TGTGCCAGCAGTTTACGCCAGGGGCTTAACTATGGCTACACCTTC. The chain recombines TRBV27 with TRBJ1-2, with a weak D call TRBD1 (6 bases). The germline V gene encodes CDR1 MNHEY and CDR2 SMNVEV (reference sequence). The V and J ends lost 2 bases and 1 base respectively, with 11 bases between them. The CDR3 has 15 amino acids.

The chain employs TRBV7-6 and TRBJ1-2; D remains unclear. The V and J ends lost 6 bases and 6 bases respectively, with 26 bases between them. The CDR3 contains 17 residues. From germline, CDR1 is SGHVS and CDR2 FNYEAQ. The CDR3 region has the DNA TGTGCCAGCAGTTCGGGAGGGTGGGTACGCTCCAAAGATGGCTACACCTTC. Its protein is CASSSGGWVRSKDGYTF. The full variable domain, completed using reference TRBV7-6 and TRBJ1-2, is GAGVSQSPRYKVTKRGQDVALRCDPISGHVSLYWYRQALGQGPEFLTYFNYEAQQDKSGLPNDRFSAERPEGSISTLTIQRTEQRDSAMYRCASSSGGWVRSKDGYTFGSGTRLTVV.

This rearrangement joins TRBV24-1 to TRBJ2-5; TRBD1 matches 8 bases. Germline V gene sequence: CDR1 KGHDR, CDR2 SFDVKD. The V segment lost 9 bases and the J segment 1 base; nucleotides outside the gene matches: 6. The CDR3 consists of 14 residues. The CDR3, as DNA: TGTGCCACCCCTCAGGGGGCTCGCCAAGAGACCCAGTACTTC. Its protein product is CATPQGARQETQYF.

The V gene is TRBV30, the J gene TRBJ1-3; D is perhaps TRBD1 (5 bases). Germline V CDR1 and CDR2: GTSNPN, SVGIG (reference sequence). There are 11 residues in the CDR3. The ends were cut back, 4 bases at V and 14 bases at J, with 15 bases in the middle. CDR3 region: CAWTLGLRLYF. The CDR3 region has the DNA TGTGCCTGGACCTTGGGACTAAGGCTATATTTT.

V usage is TRBV19 and J usage is TRBJ1-1, with TRBD1 matching 7 bases. The length of the CDR3 is 14 residues. After removal of 2 bases from V and 1 base from J, the junction contained 1 base not matched to a gene. Germline V lookup: CDR1 LNHDA, CDR2 SQIVND (reference sequence). DNA of the CDR3: TGTGCCAGTAGTATATGGGACAGGAACACTGAAGCTTTCTTT. It is translated as CASSIWDRNTEAFF. The variable domain in full, completed from reference TRBV19 and TRBJ1-1, reads DGGITQSPKYLFRKEGQNVTLSCEQNLNHDAMYWYRQDPGQGLRLIYYSQIVNDFQKGDIAEGYSVSREKKESFPLTVTSAQKNPTAFYLCASSIWDRNTEAFFGQGTRLTVV.

The genes are TRBV27 and TRBJ2-7; 11 bases fit TRBD1. The CDR3 is made up of 15 amino acids. Germline-derived CDR1 and CDR2 are MNHEY and SMNVEV (reference sequence). With V trimmed by 6 bases and J by 6 bases, 10 bases remained unmatched. CDR3 nucleotide sequence: TGTGCCAGCAGAAAACCAGGGACAGGGGGGCGCGAGCAGTACTTC. Its translation: CASRKPGTGGREQYF.

The J gene is TRBJ1-6, the V gene TRBV6-5, with 8 bases fitting TRBD1. The CDR3 covers 15 residues. CDR1 MNHEY and CDR2 SVGAGI come from the germline V gene. Unmatched junction bases numbered 4, after V lost 0 bases and J lost 9 bases. The CDR3 protein is CASSYSAGGLSPLHF. For the CDR3, the DNA is TGTGCCAGCAGTTACTCGGCAGGGGGCCTTTCACCCCTCCACTTT.

The rearrangement joins TRBV5-5 to TRBJ1-4; TRBD1 agrees at 8 bases. The CDR3 length is 15 residues. Germline V gene lookup returns CDR1 SGHKS and CDR2 YYEKEE (reference sequence). Trimming took 3 bases from V and 3 from J; bases not matched to a gene: 4. The CDR3 DNA sequence: TGTGCCAGCAGCTCGTCGACAGGGGCTAATGAAAAACTGTTTTTT. This translates into CASSSSTGANEKLFF. Full variable domain (outside the CDR3, taken from reference TRBV5-5 and TRBJ1-4): DAGVTQSPTHLIKTRGQQVTLRCSPISGHKSVSWYQQVLGQGPQFIFQYYEKEERGRGNFPDRFSARQFPNYSSELNVNALLLGDSALYLCASSSSTGANEKLFFGSGTQLSVL.

The chain uses TRBV29-1 and TRBJ1-2; D is undetermined. Germline assignment: CDR1 SQVTM and CDR2 ANQGSEA. The CDR3 totals 13 residues. V lost 4 bases, J lost 2 bases, and 11 bases lay in between. The CDR3 is CSVVVGINYGYTF. CDR3 in DNA: TGCAGCGTTGTGGTTGGGATCAACTATGGCTACACCTTC.

This rearrangement joins TRBV27 to TRBJ1-4; D is unresolved. Deletions cut 0 bases from V and 5 bases from J, with 4 bases between. This CDR3 region has 13 residues. Germline V gene data show CDR1 as MNHEY and CDR2 as SMNVEV (reference sequence). The CDR3 sequence: CASSLSANEKLFF. The CDR3 nucleotides are TGTGCCAGCAGTTTATCCGCGAATGAAAAACTGTTTTTT.

The CDR3 nucleotides read TGTGCCAGCAGTTTATGGGCACGGCAGAGGAACACTGAAGCTTTCTTT. Its protein product is CASSLWARQRNTEAFF. J is TRBJ1-1 and V is TRBV27; D not resolved. CDR1 MNHEY and CDR2 SMNVEV come from the germline V gene (reference sequence). The CDR3 is made up of 16 amino acids. V lost 1 base to trimming and J lost 1 base, with 13 bases between them.

This rearrangement joins TRBV28 to TRBJ1-2; 7 bases fit TRBD1. Germline lookup yields CDR1 MDHEN and CDR2 SYDVKM. The CDR3 is 13 residues long. With V trimmed by 5 bases and J by 7 bases, 7 bases remained unmatched. The DNA of the CDR3 is TGTGCCAGCAGTAGAGGGGGCGTAAGTGGCTACACCTTC. Translation gives CASSRGGVSGYTF.

The V and J genes are TRBV30 and TRBJ1-3; D is unresolved. The CDR3 extends over 13 amino acids. Per the germline V gene, CDR1 is GTSNPN and CDR2 is SVGIG (reference sequence). Trimming stripped 1 base from V and 0 bases from J, with 4 bases between. The DNA of the CDR3 is TGTGCCTGGAGTGGCCTCTCTGGAAACACCATATATTTT. Encoded protein: CAWSGLSGNTIYF.

The V call is TRBV11-2, the J call TRBJ1-2; D gene uncertain. Trimming took 2 bases from V and 4 from J, leaving 11 bases between them. CDR1 and CDR2 (germline): SGHAT, FQNNGV. This CDR3 is built from 14 residues. The CDR3 sequence: CASSLYSEGYGYTF. The DNA of the CDR3 is TGTGCCAGCAGCTTATACTCCGAGGGCTATGGCTACACCTTC.

The rearrangement links TRBV30 to TRBJ1-1, with D perhaps matching TRBD1 (5 bases). This CDR3 spans 16 amino acids. V lost 0 bases and J lost 1, with 15 bases in between. Germline loops: CDR1 GTSNPN, CDR2 SVGIG (reference sequence). CDR3 DNA sequence: TGTGCCTGGAGTGTACCTTGGGCAGGGTCGAACACTGAAGCTTTCTTT. This gives the protein CAWSVPWAGSNTEAFF.

This clone was observed once. J is TRBJ2-3 and V is TRBV24-1, with D tentatively TRBD2 (7 bases). Germline lookup yields CDR1 KGHDR and CDR2 SFDVKD. The CDR3 runs to 16 residues. V lost 4 bases to trimming and J lost 4 bases, with 17 bases between them. The CDR3 sequence: CATSDPGRAGADTQYF. DNA of the CDR3: TGTGCCACCAGTGACCCAGGGAGGGCAGGGGCAGATACGCAGTATTTT.

This clone has a single count. This chain connects TRBV7-8 to TRBJ1-1; D possibly corresponds to TRBD1 (5 bases). This CDR3 is built from 13 residues. Germline lookup yields CDR1 SGHVS and CDR2 FQNEAQ. V was shortened by 2 bases and J by 8 bases, with 12 bases between the two germline ends. CDR3 in DNA: TGTGCCAGCAGCTTAAACTTGGGACTCGAAGCTTTCTTT. It is translated as CASSLNLGLEAFF.

The chain carries TRBV7-8 and TRBJ2-3, with D perhaps TRBD2 (6 bases). CDR3 length equals 14 residues. The germline V gene encodes CDR1 SGHVS and CDR2 FQNEAQ. V dropped 11 bases and J dropped 3 bases, with 18 bases sitting between them. The CDR3 DNA reads TGTGCCTCCGACGGGGGTATGACAACAGATACGCAGTATTTT. Amino acids: CASDGGMTTDTQYF.

Regarding this clone: Its ends do not fully match the called genes, so a read error is possible. The chain recombines TRBV7-7 with TRBJ2-5; possibly TRBD2 for D (6 bases). CDR3 size: 14 residues. In germline, CDR1 is SSHAT, CDR2 FNYEAQ (reference sequence). CDR3 bases: TGTGCTAGCAGCAATGGGGGGAGAGGCGCGACCCAGTACTTC. It yields the protein CASSNGGRGATQYF.

This chain links TRBV6-5 with TRBJ2-1; tentatively, D is TRBD2 (6 bases). Between the trimmed V and J ends, which lost 0 bases and 4 bases, there was a span of 10 bases. Germline V gene data show CDR1 as MNHEY and CDR2 as SVGAGI. The CDR3 contains 15 residues. The CDR3 reads CASSYSQGLYNEQFF. CDR3 in DNA: TGTGCCAGCAGTTACTCCCAGGGACTTTACAATGAGCAGTTCTTC.

The rearrangement links TRBV7-8 to TRBJ1-3; D may be TRBD1 (6 bases). From germline, CDR1 is SGHVS and CDR2 FQNEAQ. CDR3 length equals 18 residues. V was clipped by 2 bases and J by 0 bases, with 17 bases between them. CDR3: CASSLLDRSIYSGNTIYF. In DNA form, the CDR3 reads TGTGCCAGCAGCTTACTTGACAGGTCCATATACTCTGGAAACACCATATATTTT.

The chain links TRBV27 to TRBJ2-7, with D perhaps being TRBD1 or TRBD2 (5 bases each). The germline gives CDR1 MNHEY, CDR2 SMNVEV (reference sequence). The CDR3 runs to 14 residues. The V end lost 5 bases, the J end lost 2 bases, and 13 bases lay between the germline ends. The CDR3 sequence is CASSPRDGAYEQYF. The CDR3 nucleotides read TGTGCCAGCAGTCCCCGGGACGGAGCCTACGAGCAGTACTTC.

V and J are TRBV7-3 and TRBJ1-2; D may be TRBD1 (6 bases). Germline V CDR1 and CDR2: SGHTA, FQGTGA. V was pared by 0 bases and J by 6 bases, with 14 bases between. This CDR3 is 15 amino acids long. CDR3 loop: CASSLTPGAPHGYTF. The CDR3 DNA follows: TGTGCCAGCAGCTTAACGCCAGGGGCACCCCATGGCTACACCTTC.

The genes are TRBV6-5 and TRBJ1-1; D not resolved. In germline, CDR1 is MNHEY, CDR2 SVGAGI. The V gene lost 3 bases and the J gene lost 1 base, with 12 bases spanning the gap. There are 15 residues in the CDR3. CDR3: CASSYSPGQNTEAFF. Here the CDR3 DNA reads TGTGCCAGCAGTTATTCGCCGGGCCAGAACACTGAAGCTTTCTTT.

This clone is a singleton in its sample. The chain employs TRBV28 and TRBJ1-2; D ambiguous. Germline assignment: CDR1 MDHEN and CDR2 SYDVKM. This CDR3 comprises 11 residues. With 4 bases removed from V and 8 bases from J, the gap between germline ends came to 8 bases. The CDR3 DNA sequence: TGTGCCAGCAGTTCTGTGCGGGGCTACACCTTC. Translating gives CASSSVRGYTF.

This chain connects TRBV19 to TRBJ1-5; D is undetermined. V lost 0 bases and J lost 2, with 14 bases in between. Germline loops: CDR1 LNHDA, CDR2 SQIVND (reference sequence). The CDR3 is 17 amino acids. This CDR3 is CASSIDAADVGNQPQHF. Here the CDR3 DNA reads TGTGCCAGTAGTATAGATGCCGCCGATGTGGGCAATCAGCCCCAGCATTTT.

CDR3 loop: CASSVGGQGADGYTF. CDR3 bases: TGTGCCAGCAGCGTAGGGGGACAGGGGGCGGATGGCTACACCTTC. J is TRBJ1-2 and V is TRBV9, with 12 bases fitting TRBD1. The junction had 3 bases not matched to a gene; V was cut back by 0 bases and J by 6 bases. CDR1 is SGDLS and CDR2 is YYNGEE in the germline V gene. The CDR3 is 15 residues long.

Here the CDR3 DNA reads TGTGCCACCAGCAGAGATACAGGGGACGAAAAACTGTTTTTT. Translating gives CATSRDTGDEKLFF. V usage is TRBV15 and J usage is TRBJ1-4; 7 positions agree with TRBD1. CDR3 size: 14 residues. Losses at the gene ends were 0 bases for V and 8 bases for J; bases not matched to a gene: 3. Germline assignment: CDR1 LNHNV and CDR2 YYDKDF (reference sequence).

This sequence joins TRBV10-1 and TRBJ2-3, with D uncertain. The germline gives CDR1 WNHNN, CDR2 SYGVQD (reference sequence). CDR3 length equals 13 residues. The V end was cut by 3 bases, the J end by 2 bases, with 6 bases between. The CDR3 here is CASSEGSTDTQYF. CDR3 nucleotide sequence: TGCGCCAGCAGTGAAGGCTCCACAGATACGCAGTATTTT.

CDR3 residues: CAISETGAAYEQFF. The CDR3 DNA reads TGTGCCATCAGTGAAACTGGGGCCGCCTATGAGCAGTTCTTC. The chain has TRBV10-3 and TRBJ2-1; D is perhaps TRBD1 (5 bases). V was clipped by 3 bases and J by 8 bases, with 14 bases between them. Germline CDR1 and CDR2: ENHRY and SYGVKD. CDR3 length: 14 residues.

The chain joins TRBV27 to TRBJ2-1, with D possibly called TRBD1 or TRBD2 (5 bases each). Looked up from germline, CDR1 is MNHEY and CDR2 is SMNVEV (reference sequence). The CDR3 sequence is 11 residues long. V was trimmed by 8 bases and J by 10 bases, leaving 12 bases between them. The CDR3 loop is CASLWGGEQFF. The CDR3 DNA follows: TGTGCCAGCCTGTGGGGCGGGGAGCAGTTCTTC.